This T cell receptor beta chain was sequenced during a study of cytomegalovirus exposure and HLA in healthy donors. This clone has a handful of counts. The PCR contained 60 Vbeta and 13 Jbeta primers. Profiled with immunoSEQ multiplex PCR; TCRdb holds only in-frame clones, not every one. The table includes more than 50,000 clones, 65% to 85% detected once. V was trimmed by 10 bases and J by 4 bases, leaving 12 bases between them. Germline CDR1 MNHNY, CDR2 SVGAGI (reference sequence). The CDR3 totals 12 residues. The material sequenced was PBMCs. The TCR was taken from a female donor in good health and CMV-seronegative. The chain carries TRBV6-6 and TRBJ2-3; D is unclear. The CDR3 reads CAILRPPDTQYF. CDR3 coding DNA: TGTGCCATCCTGAGGCCTCCAGATACGCAGTATTTT.